This TCR beta chain was profiled in a study of blood T cells in healthy people across ages. Regarding this clonotype: An end of the junction does not agree with germline; a read error may underlie this.

The CDR3 has 14 residues. Germline CDR1 is SGHTA and CDR2 is FQGTGA. For the second PCR, which ran for about 7 to 11 cycles, a sample-barcoded 5' primer and a J-beta primer mix were used. Using its own MiXCR run on the 5' RACE reads, TCRdb lists one record per CDR3 protein. Here the sample spans fewer than 2,000,000 distinct CDR3 sequences, 30% to 40% being singletons. The sequence came from a woman aged 25 to 39 in good health. The specimen was blood. The chain employs TRBV7-3 and TRBJ1-2, with 7 bases that match TRBD1. CDR3 nucleotides: TGTGCCGGCAGCTTGACTACAGGGGAAGGGGGCTACACCTTC. Residues: CAGSLTTGEGGYTF.